Sequencing of this T cell receptor (beta chain) was carried out in a study of T cells after yellow fever vaccination. Losses at the gene ends were 1 base for V and 1 base for J; bases not matched to a gene: 6. Germline assignment: CDR1 LGHNA and CDR2 YNFKEQ. This CDR3 has 16 residues. Notes on the study in general: Clones from primary vaccination mostly reappeared after the booster (over 95% CD4, around 90% CD8). Overlap between CD4 and CD8 compartments was detected for a small share of clonotypes. Secondary responses were weaker yet peaked faster, day 5 versus 15.

Remarks on this clonotype: Its antigen is unidentified.

Conversion of TCR transcripts into cDNA relied on 5'RACE template switching, which added a universal primer site and UMIs. A single record per CDR3 protein comes from TCRdb applying MiXCR to the 5' RACE reads. The sample holds under 95,000 distinct CDR3 sequences, 7.3% seen once. The clonotype was recovered from a young man who received the YFV17D yellow fever vaccine. V gene TRBV4-2 combines with J gene TRBJ2-5; TRBD1 matches 7 bases. This sample comprised CD8+ T cells sorted from PBMCs, obtained more than 8 days after the first yellow fever vaccination. CDR3 amino acids: CASSQADRDSQETQYF. The CDR3 bases are TGTGCCAGCAGCCAAGCCGACCGGGACAGCCAAGAGACCCAGTACTTC.